This entry is about one T cell receptor beta chain. The target of this receptor is not known. With a much larger clone just one base away, this may be a read error. Naive CD8 T cell libraries were made from 20,000 to 1,000,000 sorted cells using 10%, 30% or 50% of purified RNA. On a BD FACSAria II, naive CD8 T cells were FACS-sorted as CD8+CD4-CCR7+CD45RA+ and collected into RLT Plus buffer. To test detection sensitivity, Jurkat RNA equivalent to approximately ten TCR copies was spiked into samples of roughly 19,000-1,000,000 naive CD8 T cells. Enrichment of CD8 T cells was done with RosetteSep CD8+ T Cell Enrichment Cocktail plus Ficoll-Paque, and ACK red cell lysis came afterward. This specimen belongs to a study of molecular identifiers for immune sequencing clone quantification listed by TCRdb under 2018. With regard to the full study: For a replicate experiment, RNA from approximately 20,000 or 100,000 naive CD8 T cells was divided into five aliquots, of which four were sequenced. This methods study benchmarked molecular-identifier clustering-based TCR repertoire sequencing (MIDCIRS) and TCR RNA copy counting, using CD8 T cells to do so.

Library prep was done by PCR. The listed sequencing device is Illumina HiSeq 4000. Preparation of bulk TCR libraries followed a previously described approach, with the TCR primers listed in Table S5. Total RNA was purified with the Qiagen AllPrep DNA/RNA kit. Before analysis, reads from multiple sequencing runs of one library were combined. Regarding the original processing steps: Reads were retained only if an exact TCR constant sequence was present, and the retained reads were trimmed to 150 nt and grouped according to their 12-nt molecular barcodes. Within each barcode group, reads were sub-clustered at a 15% Levenshtein threshold, and quality-weighted consensus sequences were built per RNA molecule. Non-functional sequences were excluded, and lower-count sequences lying one edit away from another sequence were also excluded. Based on a fit of two negative binomial distributions, barcode sub-clusters having less than 20% of the maximum read count were discarded. TCRdb handled the public reads itself, with Q25 trimming in fastp and clone calling in MiXCR, and kept productive beta chains. Rows matching on CDR3 protein sequence are summarized as one entry with the most common DNA and genes. These V and J calls are TCRdb output, not the study's own analysis. The sample contains some 320,000 distinct CDR3 sequences, about 22% of them found a single time. The top ten clones comprise about 0.81% of the sample.

CDR1 and CDR2 were assigned from the germline V gene (reference sequence) as LNHDA and SQIVND. The CDR3 runs 14 residues from the cysteine to the phenylalanine. Only the CDR3 part of the read is kept: 42 bases, read in frame from the first base. What the research found in general, with its limitations: When barcode sub-clustering was left out, chimeric consensus sequences inflated TCR diversity, with chimeras reaching as high as 47%. Modeling indicated around 2.7 TCR RNA copies recovered per cell, compared with 9.5 to 10 by digital PCR, which implies a capture efficiency of approximately 31%. The naive libraries included spiked-in Jurkat TCR RNA (around 9 copies' worth), and this RNA is not part of the donor repertoire. Identical TCR molecules sharing a barcode could cause highly expanded clone sizes to be underestimated. In CMV-specific effector cells, clones with more than 20 RNA copies accounted for over 97% of molecules, whereas in naive cells such clones accounted for under 1%. Even against a background of one million naive CD8 T cells, spiked-in Jurkat TCR RNA amounting to a single cell's worth was reported to be detectable.

Sequencing was carried out using naive CD8+ T cells from blood, with Jurkat cell RNA spiked in. The cell subset or site tag for this specimen amounts to: FACS-sorted CD8+CD4-CCR7+CD45RA+ naive T cells. The receptor chain draws on TRBV19 and TRBJ2-3, and TRBD2 matches 9 of the central bases. This receptor was identified in a human donor in good health. Some libraries in this study had Jurkat cell RNA spiked in. The CDR3 protein is CAGSMGGGADTQYF. The DNA is as follows: TGTGCCGGTAGTATGGGCGGGGGGGCAGATACGCAGTATTTT.